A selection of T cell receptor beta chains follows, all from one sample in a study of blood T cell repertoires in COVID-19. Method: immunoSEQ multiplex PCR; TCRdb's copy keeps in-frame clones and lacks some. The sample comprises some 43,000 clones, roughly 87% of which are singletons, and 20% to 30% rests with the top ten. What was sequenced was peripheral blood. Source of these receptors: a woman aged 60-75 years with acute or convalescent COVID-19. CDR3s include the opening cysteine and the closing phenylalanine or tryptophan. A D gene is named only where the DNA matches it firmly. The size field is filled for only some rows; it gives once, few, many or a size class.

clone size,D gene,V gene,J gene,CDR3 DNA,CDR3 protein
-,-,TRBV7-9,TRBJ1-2,TGTGCCAGCAGCCAGGGGAGCGGGGGAAACTATGGCTACACCTTC,CASSQGSGGNYGYTF
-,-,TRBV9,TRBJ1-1,TGTGCCAGCAACCTGGCGGGTAAGAACACTGAAGCTTTCTTT,CASNLAGKNTEAFF
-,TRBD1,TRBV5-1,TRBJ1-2,TGCGCCAGCAGCTTCCGGGACAGGGATAATTATAACTATGGCTACACCTTC,CASSFRDRDNYNYGYTF
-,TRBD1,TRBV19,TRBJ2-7,TGTGCCAGTGAGGACAGGGGCCGCTCCTACGAGCAGTACTTC,CASEDRGRSYEQYF
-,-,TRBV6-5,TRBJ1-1,TGTGCCAGCAATCTACAGGAGGGGACTGAAGCTTTCTTT,CASNLQEGTEAFF
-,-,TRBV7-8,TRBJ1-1,TGTGCCAGCAGCTCCCAGTGGACAGTAATGAACACTGAAGCTTTCTTT,CASSSQWTVMNTEAFF
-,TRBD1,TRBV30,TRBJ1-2,TGTGCCTGGAGTGTAACAGGGGAGTCGTATGGCTACACCTTC,CAWSVTGESYGYTF
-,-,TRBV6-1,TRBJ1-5,TGTGCCAGCAGTGAGGCAGGGCGAGTGTCTCAGCCCCAGCATTTT,CASSEAGRVSQPQHF
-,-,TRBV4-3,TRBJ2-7,TGCGCCAGCAGCCAAGAAGGGAGTTACGAGCAGTACTTC,CASSQEGSYEQYF
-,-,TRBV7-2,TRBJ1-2,TGTGCCAGCAGCTTGGGGGGGCTAGGACAGAACTATGGCTACACCTTC,CASSLGGLGQNYGYTF
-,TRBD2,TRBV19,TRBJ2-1,TGTGCCAGTAGTATCTTATTCGGGGGGGCGGATGAGCAGTTCTTC,CASSILFGGADEQFF
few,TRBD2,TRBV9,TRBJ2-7,TGTGCCAGCAGCGAGACTAGCGCTTTTAATTACGAGCAGTACTTC,CASSETSAFNYEQYF
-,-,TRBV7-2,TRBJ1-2,TGTGCCAGCAGCGCCCCGGGGAGGTTGGGCTATGGCTACACCTTC,CASSAPGRLGYGYTF
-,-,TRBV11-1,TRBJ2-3,TGTGCCAGCAGCTTAGAGCAGGATCGGAACACAGATACGCAGTATTTT,CASSLEQDRNTDTQYF
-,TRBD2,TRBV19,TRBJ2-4,TGTGCCAGTAGTATTGTACTAGCGGGTAAAAACATTCAGTACTTC,CASSIVLAGKNIQYF
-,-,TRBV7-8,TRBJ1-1,TGTGCCAGCAGCCTCAGGTCCCCCGGCACTGAAGCTTTCTTT,CASSLRSPGTEAFF
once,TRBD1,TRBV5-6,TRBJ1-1,TGTGCCAGCAGACCGACAGGGGGTGATTGGTTTAACACTGAAGCTTTCTTT,CASRPTGGDWFNTEAFF
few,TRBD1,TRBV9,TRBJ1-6,TGTGCCAGCAGCGCTACAGGGGAACAGAATTCACCCCTCCACTTT,CASSATGEQNSPLHF
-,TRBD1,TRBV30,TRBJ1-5,TGTGCCGCCATTTACAGGGGAGGAACAAATCAGCCCCAGCATTTT,CAAIYRGGTNQPQHF
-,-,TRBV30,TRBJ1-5,TGTGCCTATAAAGTACGGGATCAGCCCCAGCATTTT,CAYKVRDQPQHF
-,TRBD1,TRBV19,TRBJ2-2,TGTGCCAGTAGTATCCAGGGGGCTAGCAGGGAGCTGTTTTTT,CASSIQGASRELFF
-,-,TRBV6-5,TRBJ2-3,TGTGCCAGCGGAAAGTCAGGGCCAGATACGCAGTATTTT,CASGKSGPDTQYF
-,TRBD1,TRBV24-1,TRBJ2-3,TGTGCCACCAGTGATCGCTTGGACAGGGGGACAGATACGCAGTATTTT,CATSDRLDRGTDTQYF
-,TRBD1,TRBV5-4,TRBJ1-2,TGTGCCAGCAGCTTTGGGACAGGCCCTCAAGGCTACACCTTC,CASSFGTGPQGYTF
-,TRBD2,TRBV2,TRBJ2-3,TGTGCCAGCAGAGAGACTAGCGGGGGAAGAGATACGCAGTATTTT,CASRETSGGRDTQYF
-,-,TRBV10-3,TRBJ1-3,TGTGCCATCAGTGAGTCCCGACAGCAAAGAAACACCATATATTTT,CAISESRQQRNTIYF
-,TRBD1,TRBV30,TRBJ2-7,TGTGCCTGGAGTGACTTCGGGACAGGGGGCTACGAGCAGTACTTC,CAWSDFGTGGYEQYF
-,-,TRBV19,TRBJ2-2,TGTGCCGGGGGGCTAGCGGCGGTCGGGGAGCTGTTTTTT,CAGGLAAVGELFF
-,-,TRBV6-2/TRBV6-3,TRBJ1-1,TGTGCCAGCAGCCGGACAGCGAACACTGAAGCTTTCTTT,CASSRTANTEAFF
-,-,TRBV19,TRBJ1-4,TGTGCCAGTAGTATCGGCCAGGGAAACGGAAAACTGTTTTTT,CASSIGQGNGKLFF
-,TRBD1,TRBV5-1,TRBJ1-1,TGCGCCAGCAGCAGCGGGACAGGGTACACTGAAGCTTTCTTT,CASSSGTGYTEAFF
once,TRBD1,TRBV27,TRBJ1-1,TGTGCCAGCAGTGCTGCCAGGGGGCGCACTGAAGCTTTCTTT,CASSAARGRTEAFF
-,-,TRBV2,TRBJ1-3,TGTGCCAGCAGAGAGAGCTCTGGAAACACCATATATTTT,CASRESSGNTIYF
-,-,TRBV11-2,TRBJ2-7,TGTGCCAGCAGCACATCCGGGACTTTCCACTACGAGCAGTACTTC,CASSTSGTFHYEQYF
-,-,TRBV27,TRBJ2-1,TGTGCCAGCAGTTTAAACTCATTGGTCGGCCGGGGTGGTGAGCAGTTCTTC,CASSLNSLVGRGGEQFF
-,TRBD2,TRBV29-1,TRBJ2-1,TGCAGCGTTGACGGGACTACTAACAATGAGCAGTTCTTC,CSVDGTTNNEQFF
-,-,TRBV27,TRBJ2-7,TGTGCCAGCAGCATCGGCAGGGTGGGCTACGAGCAGTACTTC,CASSIGRVGYEQYF
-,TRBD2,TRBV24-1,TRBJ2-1,TGTGCCACCAGTGATACGGTCGGCAGCGGGGGCTACAATGAGCAGTTCTTC,CATSDTVGSGGYNEQFF
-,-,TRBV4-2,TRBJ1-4,TGTGCCAGCAGCTTAGACAGTTTTGAAGAAAAACTGTTTTTT,CASSLDSFEEKLFF
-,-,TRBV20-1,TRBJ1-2,TGCAGTGCCCAGAGCCCGGGTGGCTACACCTTC,CSAQSPGGYTF
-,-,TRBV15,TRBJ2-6,TGTGCCACCAGAGCCCCAGGGACTGGGGCCAACGTCCTGACTTTC,CATRAPGTGANVLTF
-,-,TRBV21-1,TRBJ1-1,TGTGCCAGCAGCAATCAGGACAGGGAAGAGGATGAAGCTTTCTTT,CASSNQDREEDEAFF
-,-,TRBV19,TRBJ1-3,TGTGCCAGTAGTCCCCCAGGCTTCAGCTCTGGAAACACCATATATTTT,CASSPPGFSSGNTIYF
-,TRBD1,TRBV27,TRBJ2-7,TGTGCCAGCAGTTTCGGACAGGGGTTTGGCGAGCAGTACTTC,CASSFGQGFGEQYF
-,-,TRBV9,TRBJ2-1,TGTGCCAGCCAGGCTGGCGACTACAATGAGCAGTTCTTC,CASQAGDYNEQFF
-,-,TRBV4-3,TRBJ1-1,TGCGCCAGCAGCCAAGGGGACTCAGTAGCTGAAGCTTTCTTT,CASSQGDSVAEAFF
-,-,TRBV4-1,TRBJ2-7,TGCGCCAGCAGCCAAGAACAGGTGCGACAGCCCGAGCAGTACTTC,CASSQEQVRQPEQYF
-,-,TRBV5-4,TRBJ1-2,TGTGCCAGCAGCTTCGCCGGCTATGGCTACACCTTC,CASSFAGYGYTF
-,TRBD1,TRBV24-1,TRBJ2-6,TGTGCCACCAGTGATCAACAGGGGTTTGGGGCCAACGTCCTGACTTTC,CATSDQQGFGANVLTF
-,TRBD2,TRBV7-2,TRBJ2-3,TGTGCCAGCAGTTCTAGCGGGGGGCGCACAGATACGCAGTATTTT,CASSSSGGRTDTQYF
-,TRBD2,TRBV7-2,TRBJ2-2,TGTGCCAGCAGCTTACACGGGGGGGCGAACACCGGGGAGCTGTTTTTT,CASSLHGGANTGELFF
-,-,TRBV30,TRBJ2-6,TGTGCCTGGTCTTCGGGGGCCAACGTCCTGACTTTC,CAWSSGANVLTF
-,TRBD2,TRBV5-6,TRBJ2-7,TGTGCCAGCAGCTCGGGACTAGCGGGGGCCGATCAGTACTTC,CASSSGLAGADQYF